This TCR beta chain was identified in a study of response to subunit inactivated influenza vaccine. The study's findings and limits: Authors suggested that a seasonal influenza vaccination recruits few new T cells each time.

V was shortened by 7 bases and J by 1 base, with 11 bases between the two germline ends. This CDR3 region has 14 residues. Germline CDR1 and CDR2: MDHEN and SYDVKM. Points on this clonotype: What it binds is unknown.

Via MiXCR, TCRdb re-called the RT-PCR reads, giving one row per CDR3 protein. The sample has about 570,000 distinct CDR3 sequences, roughly 12% seen once. This sequence joins TRBV28 and TRBJ2-4; weak D call: TRBD2 (6 bases). The receptor was isolated from a man over 45 who received an inactivated influenza vaccine. The sample here was PBMCs from blood, taken on the day of vaccination. The CDR3, as DNA: TGTGCCAGCATACCGGGGAGGGCCAAAAACATTCAGTACTTC. Translating it yields CASIPGRAKNIQYF.